The TCR beta chain described here comes from a study of cytomegalovirus exposure and HLA in healthy donors. Overall study findings and caveats: Generally TCR sequences proved uncommon, though certain public TCRs appeared in numerous donors. According to an earlier analysis, most TCR beta V segments yielded productive rearrangements about 87% or about 30% of the time. Among the most significant clusters, several appeared linked to common viral pathogens in a later analysis.

Primers for the PCR totalled 60 Vbeta and 13 Jbeta. Libraries were prepared by immunoSEQ multiplex PCR; TCRdb keeps only in-frame clonotypes and omits some of them. The table shows over 150,000 clones, with about 80% occurring only once. V shed 7 bases and J 7 bases; nucleotides not matched to a gene: 19. The CDR3 covers 17 residues. Germline V lookup: CDR1 SGHVS, CDR2 FQNEAQ. With regard to this clone: The antigen remains undetermined.

This receptor was identified in a man between 25 and 39 years old in good health and CMV-seronegative. The chain recombines TRBV7-8 with TRBJ2-7; TRBD2 aligns across 10 bases. Source material: PBMCs. The CDR3 region is CASMEQGLSLAGVEQYF. The CDR3 DNA follows: TGTGCCAGCATGGAGCAGGGGCTAAGTCTAGCGGGGGTTGAGCAGTACTTC.